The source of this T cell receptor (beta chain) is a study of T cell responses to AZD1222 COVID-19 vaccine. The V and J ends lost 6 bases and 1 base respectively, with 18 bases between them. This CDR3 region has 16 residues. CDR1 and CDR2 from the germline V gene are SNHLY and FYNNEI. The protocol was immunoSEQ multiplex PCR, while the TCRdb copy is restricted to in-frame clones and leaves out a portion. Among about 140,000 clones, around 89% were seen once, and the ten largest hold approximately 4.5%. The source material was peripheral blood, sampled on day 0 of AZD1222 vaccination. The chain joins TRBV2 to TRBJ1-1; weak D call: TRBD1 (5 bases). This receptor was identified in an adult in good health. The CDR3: CASRSASGQPNTEAFF. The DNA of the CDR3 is TGTGCCAGCAGATCCGCGTCCGGACAACCGAACACTGAAGCTTTCTTT.